A selection of T cell receptor beta chains follows, all from one sample in a study of PD-L1 blockade in urothelial cancer. The method was immunoSEQ multiplex PCR; TCRdb's version includes in-frame clones alone and lacks a portion of them. The table has tens of thousands of clones, around 75% seen once. The material was PBMCs, obtained around atezolizumab (anti-PD-L1) treatment. The receptors were gathered from a man between 65 and 85 years old with urothelial cancer. Each CDR3 is given with its conserved first and last residue. Fields, in order: V gene, D gene, clone size, J gene, CDR3 protein, CDR3 DNA. A D gene is named only where the DNA matches it firmly. Clone size is given for some rows only: seen once, a few or many times, or a class if the clone is expanded.

TRBV6-6	NA	once	TRBJ2-5	CASSYAQGQQETQYF	TGTGCCAGCAGTTATGCTCAGGGTCAGCAAGAGACCCAGTACTTC
TRBV15	TRBD2	NA	TRBJ2-5	CATSSGLAGGTYQETQYF	TGTGCCACCAGCAGCGGACTAGCGGGGGGAACGTACCAAGAGACCCAGTACTTC
TRBV6-5	NA	NA	TRBJ2-5	CASSYKAWSVQETQYF	TGTGCCAGCAGTTACAAAGCGTGGAGCGTCCAAGAGACCCAGTACTTC
TRBV5-4	NA	NA	TRBJ2-5	CASSLARDSDQETQYF	TGTGCCAGCAGCTTGGCCCGGGACTCCGACCAAGAGACCCAGTACTTC
TRBV7-9	NA	NA	TRBJ1-1	CASSKETGNTEAFF	TGTGCCAGCAGTAAAGAGACAGGGAACACTGAAGCTTTCTTT
TRBV7-3	TRBD1	NA	TRBJ2-4	CASAPDRENIQYF	TGTGCCAGCGCCCCTGACAGGGAAAACATTCAGTACTTC
TRBV5-1	TRBD1	NA	TRBJ1-4	CASSPGQSNEKLFF	TGCGCCAGCAGCCCGGGACAGAGCAATGAAAAACTGTTTTTT
TRBV15	NA	NA	TRBJ2-7	CATSRVSQYEQYF	TGTGCCACCAGCAGAGTGTCGCAGTACGAGCAGTACTTC
TRBV9	NA	NA	TRBJ1-1	CASSPSMRARNTEAFF	TGTGCCAGCAGCCCGTCAATGAGGGCGCGGAACACTGAAGCTTTCTTT
TRBV14	NA	NA	TRBJ1-1	CASSQDLGAKTTEAFF	TGTGCCAGCAGCCAAGATCTGGGCGCAAAAACGACTGAAGCTTTCTTT
TRBV7-2	TRBD2	NA	TRBJ2-5	CASSFASTSGGQETQYF	TGTGCCAGCAGCTTCGCCTCGACTAGCGGGGGGCAAGAGACCCAGTACTTC
TRBV6-5	TRBD1	few	TRBJ1-1	CASRHHLQGRTEAFF	TGTGCCAGCAGACACCACCTACAGGGGCGGACTGAAGCTTTCTTT
TRBV7-9	TRBD2	NA	TRBJ2-3	CASSLDVERREDGTDTQYF	TGTGCCAGCAGCTTAGACGTTGAGCGGCGGGAGGATGGCACAGATACGCAGTATTTT
TRBV11-2	NA	NA	TRBJ2-7	CASSPTSSPTFSYEQYF	TGTGCCAGCAGCCCCACTAGCTCCCCAACTTTTTCCTACGAGCAGTACTTC
TRBV9	TRBD2	once	TRBJ2-2	CASSVVGAGVGELFF	TGTGCCAGCAGCGTAGTTGGAGCGGGGGTCGGGGAGCTGTTTTTT
TRBV18	NA	NA	TRBJ1-2	CASSPLSGEALYGYTF	TGTGCCAGCTCACCACTCTCAGGGGAAGCTCTCTATGGCTACACCTTC
TRBV7-3	TRBD2	NA	TRBJ2-2	CASSLSGRNTGELFF	TGTGCCAGCAGCTTAAGCGGGAGGAACACCGGGGAGCTGTTTTTT
TRBV4-1	TRBD2	NA	TRBJ2-7	CASSQGLGLAGTYEQYF	TGCGCCAGCAGCCAAGGGTTAGGACTAGCGGGTACCTACGAGCAGTACTTC
TRBV10-3	NA	few	TRBJ2-7	CAISAPDRGSYEQYF	TGTGCCATCAGTGCACCCGACAGAGGCTCCTACGAGCAGTACTTC
TRBV7-2	NA	few	TRBJ2-1	CASSLARGFDEQFF	TGTGCCAGCAGCTTAGCTAGAGGGTTCGATGAGCAGTTCTTC
TRBV5-4	NA	NA	TRBJ1-2	CASSPGNSAGYTF	TGTGCCAGCAGCCCCGGGAACTCGGCTGGCTACACCTTC
TRBV4-1	TRBD1	NA	TRBJ2-5	CASSQVGTGGQGETQYF	TGCGCCAGCAGCCAAGTGGGGACAGGGGGCCAAGGGGAGACCCAGTACTTC
TRBV4-1	TRBD1	NA	TRBJ2-6	CASSPGQGLGANVLTF	TGCGCCAGCAGCCCGGGACAGGGTTTGGGGGCCAACGTCCTGACTTTC
TRBV18	TRBD1	NA	TRBJ1-1	CASSPTGGGFNTEAFF	TGTGCCAGCTCGCCAACAGGGGGTGGTTTTAACACTGAAGCTTTCTTT
TRBV5-1	NA	once	TRBJ1-3	CASRGGSSGNTIYF	TGCGCCTCCCGGGGAGGGAGCTCTGGAAACACCATATATTTT
TRBV30	TRBD2	NA	TRBJ2-1	CAWSVSGHNQDNEQFF	TGTGCCTGGAGTGTTAGCGGGCACAATCAGGACAATGAGCAGTTCTTC
TRBV7-2	NA	NA	TRBJ1-6	CASSLVVWAGLTDSPLHF	TGTGCCAGCAGCTTAGTGGTCTGGGCGGGCCTTACGGATTCACCCCTCCACTTT
TRBV18	NA	NA	TRBJ1-3	CASSLAGSGNTIYF	TGTGCCAGCTCACTCGCGGGCTCTGGAAACACCATATATTTT
TRBV4-2	TRBD2	NA	TRBJ2-3	CASSQGAAGEDGDTQYF	TGTGCCAGCAGCCAAGGAGCGGCGGGAGAGGATGGCGATACGCAGTATTTT
TRBV19	TRBD1	NA	TRBJ2-7	CASSNHMGQSYEQYF	TGTGCCAGTAGTAACCACATGGGACAGTCCTACGAGCAGTACTTC
TRBV5-1	TRBD1	NA	TRBJ2-7	CASSFTTGTGGVYEQYF	TGCGCCAGCAGCTTTACTACCGGGACAGGGGGCGTCTACGAGCAGTACTTC
TRBV6-1	NA	NA	TRBJ2-3	CASRPTGSTQYF	TGTGCCAGCAGACCGACAGGTTCAACGCAGTATTTT
TRBV6-5	NA	NA	TRBJ1-5	CASSPTGTNQPQHF	TGTGCCAGCAGTCCAACAGGAACCAATCAGCCCCAGCATTTT
TRBV5-1	NA	once	TRBJ2-1	CASSPPDGRVNEQFF	TGCGCCAGCAGCCCTCCCGACGGGAGAGTGAATGAGCAGTTCTTC
TRBV5-1	NA	NA	TRBJ1-6	CASSLDRVNSPLHF	TGCGCCAGCAGCTTGGACAGGGTTAATTCACCCCTCCACTTT
TRBV30	NA	NA	TRBJ1-2	CAWSASGRANCGYTF	TGTGCCTGGAGTGCATCGGGCAGGGCTAACTGTGGCTACACCTTC
TRBV6-5	NA	medium-sized	TRBJ2-5	CASSYSINGGETQYF	TGTGCCAGCAGTTACTCGATCAACGGAGGGGAGACCCAGTACTTC
TRBV18	NA	NA	TRBJ1-5	CASSRAGNQGNQPQHF	TGTGCCAGCTCACGGGCAGGGAATCAAGGCAATCAGCCCCAGCATTTT
TRBV6-1	NA	NA	TRBJ2-2	CASSERTTGELFF	TGTGCCAGCAGTGAACGTACAACCGGGGAGCTGTTTTTT
TRBV7-2	NA	NA	TRBJ1-5	CASSPDRNQPQHF	TGTGCCAGCAGCCCCGACAGGAATCAGCCCCAGCATTTT
TRBV7-9	NA	NA	TRBJ2-1	CASSFLNEQFF	TGTGCCAGCAGCTTCTTAAATGAGCAGTTCTTC